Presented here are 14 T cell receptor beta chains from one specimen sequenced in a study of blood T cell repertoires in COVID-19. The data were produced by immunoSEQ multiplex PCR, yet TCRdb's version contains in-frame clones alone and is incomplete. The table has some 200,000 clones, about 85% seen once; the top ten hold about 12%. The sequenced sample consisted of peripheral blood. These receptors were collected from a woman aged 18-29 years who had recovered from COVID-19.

The CDR3 loop is CAWSVTAGSYLHF. CDR3 bases: TGTGCCTGGAGTGTAACCGCGGGGTCATACCTCCACTTT. The rearrangement links TRBV30 to TRBJ1-6; D unclear. The CDR3 spans 13 residues. Trimming removed 0 bases at V and 15 bases at J, with 15 bases between. CDR1 is GTSNPN, CDR2 SVGIG, per germline (reference sequence).

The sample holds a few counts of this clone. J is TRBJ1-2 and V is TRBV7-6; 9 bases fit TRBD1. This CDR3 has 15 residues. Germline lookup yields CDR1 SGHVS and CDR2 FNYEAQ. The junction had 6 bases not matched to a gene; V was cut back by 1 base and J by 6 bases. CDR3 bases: TGTGCCAGCAGCTTAGGTGGGACAGGGAGCCATGGCTACACCTTC. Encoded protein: CASSLGGTGSHGYTF.

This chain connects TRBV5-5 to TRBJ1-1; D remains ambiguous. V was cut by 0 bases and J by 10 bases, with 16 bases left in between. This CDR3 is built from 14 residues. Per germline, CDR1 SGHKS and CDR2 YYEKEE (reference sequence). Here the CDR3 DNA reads TGTGCCAGCAGCTTGGGGGAGAGTCCCTGGAGAGCTTTCTTT. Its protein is CASSLGESPWRAFF.

CDR3 in DNA: TGTGCCAGCAGCTTGCCTAGCGGAGCCCAAGAGACCCAGTACTTC. It codes for CASSLPSGAQETQYF. The chain uses TRBV5-4 and TRBJ2-5; 7 bases map to TRBD2. The CDR3 extends over 15 amino acids. The trim removed 1 base at V and 1 base at J, leaving 4 bases unmatched. Germline CDR1 reads SGHNT; CDR2 reads YYREEE (reference sequence).

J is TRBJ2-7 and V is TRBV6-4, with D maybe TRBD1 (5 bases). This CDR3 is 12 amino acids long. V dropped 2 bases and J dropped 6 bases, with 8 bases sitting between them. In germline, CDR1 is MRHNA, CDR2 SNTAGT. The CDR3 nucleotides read TGTGCCAGCAGTGACGGTAGGGGCGAGCAGTACTTC. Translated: CASSDGRGEQYF.

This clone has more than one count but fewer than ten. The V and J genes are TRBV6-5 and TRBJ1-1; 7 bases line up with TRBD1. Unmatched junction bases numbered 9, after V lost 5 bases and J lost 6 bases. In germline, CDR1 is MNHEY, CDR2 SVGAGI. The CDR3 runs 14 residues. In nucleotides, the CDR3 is TGTGCCAGCAGTCCGACCATCGGGACAGCTGAAGCTTTCTTT. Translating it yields CASSPTIGTAEAFF.

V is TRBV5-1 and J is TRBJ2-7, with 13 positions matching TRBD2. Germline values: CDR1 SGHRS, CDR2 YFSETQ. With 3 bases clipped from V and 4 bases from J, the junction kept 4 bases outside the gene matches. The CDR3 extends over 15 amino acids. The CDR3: CASSSTTSGGYEQYF. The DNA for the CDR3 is TGCGCCAGCAGCTCAACGACTAGCGGGGGGTACGAGCAGTACTTC.

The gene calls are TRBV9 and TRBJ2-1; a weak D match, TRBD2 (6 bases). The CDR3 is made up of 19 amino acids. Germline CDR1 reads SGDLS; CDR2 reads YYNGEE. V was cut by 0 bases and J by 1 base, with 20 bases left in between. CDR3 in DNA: TGTGCCAGCAGCGTAGGGATTTCTAGCGCGATGCCATCCTACAATGAGCAGTTCTTC. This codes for CASSVGISSAMPSYNEQFF. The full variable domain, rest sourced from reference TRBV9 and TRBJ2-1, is DSGVTQTPKHLITATGQRVTLRCSPRSGDLSVYWYQQSLDQGLQFLIQYYNGEERAKGNILERFSAQQFPDLHSELNLSSLELGDSALYFCASSVGISSAMPSYNEQFFGPGTRLTVL.

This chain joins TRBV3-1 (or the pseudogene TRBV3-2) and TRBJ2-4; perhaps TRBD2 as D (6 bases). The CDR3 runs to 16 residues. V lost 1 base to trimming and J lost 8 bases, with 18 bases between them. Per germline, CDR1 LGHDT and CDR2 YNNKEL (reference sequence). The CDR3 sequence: CASSQGSLARGDIQYF. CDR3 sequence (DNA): TGTGCCAGCAGCCAAGGGTCGCTAGCGAGAGGGGACATTCAGTACTTC.

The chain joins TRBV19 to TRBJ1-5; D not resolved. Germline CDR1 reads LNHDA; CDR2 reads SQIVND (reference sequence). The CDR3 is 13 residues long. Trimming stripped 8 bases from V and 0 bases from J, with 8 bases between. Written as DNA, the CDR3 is TGTGCCAGTGCAATCAGTAGCAATCAGCCCCAGCATTTT. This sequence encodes CASAISSNQPQHF.

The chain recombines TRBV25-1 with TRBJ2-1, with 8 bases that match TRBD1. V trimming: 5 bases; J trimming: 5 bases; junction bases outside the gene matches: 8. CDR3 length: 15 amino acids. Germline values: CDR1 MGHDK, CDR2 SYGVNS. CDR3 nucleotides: TGTGCCAGCAGTATGTCCCAGGGGGCTCACAATGAGCAGTTCTTC. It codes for CASSMSQGAHNEQFF.

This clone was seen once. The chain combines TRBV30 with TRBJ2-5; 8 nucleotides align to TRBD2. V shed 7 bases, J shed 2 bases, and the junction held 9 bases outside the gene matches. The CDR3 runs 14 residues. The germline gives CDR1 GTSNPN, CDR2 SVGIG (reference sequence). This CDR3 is CAYRLLAAQETQYF. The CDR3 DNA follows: TGTGCCTACCGACTACTAGCGGCGCAAGAGACCCAGTACTTC.

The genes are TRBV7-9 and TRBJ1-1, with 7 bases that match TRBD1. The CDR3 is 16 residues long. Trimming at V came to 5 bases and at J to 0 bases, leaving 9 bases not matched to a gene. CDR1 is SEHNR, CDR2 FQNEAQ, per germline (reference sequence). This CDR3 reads CASSNRDRGMNTEAFF. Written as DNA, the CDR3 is TGTGCCAGCAGCAACCGGGACAGAGGGATGAACACTGAAGCTTTCTTT.

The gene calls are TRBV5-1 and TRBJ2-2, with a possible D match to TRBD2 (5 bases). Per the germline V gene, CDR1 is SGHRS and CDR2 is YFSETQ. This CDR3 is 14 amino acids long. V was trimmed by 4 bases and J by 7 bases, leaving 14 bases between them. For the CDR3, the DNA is TGCGCCAGCAGCACCAGCGGAGTGGTCGGGGAGCTGTTTTTT. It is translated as CASSTSGVVGELFF.